This entry concerns a single T cell receptor (beta chain). Trimming removed 0 bases at V and 7 bases at J, with 21 bases between. This CDR3 region has 16 residues. The germline CDR1 and CDR2 sequences are DFQATT and SNEGSKA (reference sequence). This sample is drawn from a study of T-cell memory formation after mild COVID-19. Study background: Largely, TCR clusters stayed within a single donor.

5'RACE, which relied on constant-segment primers, yielded TCR alpha and TCR beta cDNA libraries carrying sample barcodes and UMIs. TCRdb reprocessed the 5' RACE reads via MiXCR and lists one record per CDR3 protein. The table has 450,000 or so distinct CDR3 sequences, 15% to 20% seen once; the top ten hold 7.5% to 10%. The chain employs TRBV20-1 and TRBJ1-2, with D hard to call. The TCR comes from an adult woman who had mild COVID-19 (a few samples of this study predate the infection). Cell type and time point are not known. Sequenced sample: PBMCs or a T cell subset sorted from them (not recorded which). DNA of the CDR3: TGCAGTGCTAGAGATCTCCAGGAAGGAACTGGAACTGGCTACACCTTC. It encodes CSARDLQEGTGTGYTF.